The entry below gives a single T cell receptor (beta chain) sequence along with its context. What it recognizes is unknown. This entry comes from a study of Tregs in tolerant kidney transplant recipients. CD4+CD25+CD127- Tregs, CD4+CD25- non-Tregs, CD4 and CD8 cells were sorted. V lost 6 bases, J lost 2 bases, and 5 bases lay in between. The CDR3 length is 13 residues. The germline V gene encodes CDR1 MDHEN and CDR2 SYDVKM. Sequencing was performed with immunoSEQ multiplex PCR; in TCRdb, only in-frame clones are kept and a portion is missing. The sample gives fewer than 70,000 clones, around 82% of which show up once; under 6.5% is in the top ten. Overall study results and limits: The small number of patients limits these findings pending further validation. Biological reproducibility was not directly addressed in this study. Tregs expanded with activated donor B cells seemed most donor-specific.

J is TRBJ2-6 and V is TRBV28; D ambiguous. The receptor was derived from a human donor in good health. The specimen sequenced was CD4+ T cells from blood. CDR3 sequence (DNA): TGTGCCAGCAGCCTGGCTGGGGCCAACGTCCTGACTTTC. It encodes CASSLAGANVLTF.